This TCR beta chain is from a study of beta chain features in type 1 diabetes. Across the study: Age, gender and cell yields were alike across patients and healthy donors.

Expressed TCRB transcripts were sequenced because the entire RNA isolate underwent reverse transcription. Repertoires were generated with immunoSEQ multiplex PCR, while TCRdb's copy carries only in-frame clones and drops some. In the table there are under 900,000 clones, 17% of which are singletons. The authors sorted CD4+ naive, central memory, regulatory and stem cell-like memory cells via CD45RO/CCR7/CD25/CD127/CD95/CD27. This clone was recorded a few times. Trimming removed 0 bases from V and 8 bases from J, with 8 bases in between. The CDR3 has 13 amino acids. The germline CDR1 and CDR2 sequences are SGHDN and FVKESK.

The sequence came from a woman aged 18-35 years in good health. V and J are TRBV14 and TRBJ2-1, with D perhaps being TRBD1 or TRBD2 (5 bases each). Sequenced input: naive CD4+ T cells from blood. CDR3 loop: CASSQEWGYEQFF. The CDR3 DNA is TGTGCCAGCAGCCAAGAGTGGGGGTATGAGCAGTTCTTC.